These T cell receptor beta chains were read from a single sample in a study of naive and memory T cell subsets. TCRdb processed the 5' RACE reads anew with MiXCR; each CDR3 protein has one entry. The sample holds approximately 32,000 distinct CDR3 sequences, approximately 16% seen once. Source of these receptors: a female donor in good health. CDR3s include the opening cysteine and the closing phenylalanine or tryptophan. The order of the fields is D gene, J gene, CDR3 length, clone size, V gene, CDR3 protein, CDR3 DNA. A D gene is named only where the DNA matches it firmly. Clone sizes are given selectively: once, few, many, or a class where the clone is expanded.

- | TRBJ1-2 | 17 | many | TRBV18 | CASSPDSPKPMNYGYTF | TGTGCCAGCTCACCAGACAGTCCGAAGCCAATGAACTATGGCTACACCTTC
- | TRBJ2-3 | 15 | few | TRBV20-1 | CSARAGRVGTDTQYF | TGCAGTGCTAGAGCTGGCAGGGTGGGCACAGATACGCAGTATTTT
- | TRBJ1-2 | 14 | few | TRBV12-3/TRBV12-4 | CASSSASWDYGYTF | TGTGCCAGCAGTTCTGCCTCTTGGGACTATGGCTACACCTTC
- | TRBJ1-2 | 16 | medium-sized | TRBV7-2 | CASSALAAIANYGYTF | TGTGCCAGCAGCGCGCTGGCTGCGATAGCTAACTATGGCTACACCTTC
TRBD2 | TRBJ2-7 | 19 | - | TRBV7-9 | CASSLLSTSGGPHTYEQYF | TGTGCCAGCAGCTTATTGTCGACTAGCGGGGGTCCGCATACCTACGAGCAGTACTTC
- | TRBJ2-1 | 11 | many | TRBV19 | CASSIGNEQFF | TGTGCCAGTAGTATAGGCAATGAGCAGTTCTTC
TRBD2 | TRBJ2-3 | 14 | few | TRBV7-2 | CASSLAGGTDTQYF | TGTGCCAGCTCCCTAGCGGGGGGCACAGATACGCAGTATTTT
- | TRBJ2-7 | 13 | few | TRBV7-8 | CASSPRGWHEQYF | TGTGCCAGCAGCCCCCGAGGGTGGCACGAGCAGTACTTC
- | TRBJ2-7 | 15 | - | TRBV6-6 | CASRDTGMGAYEQYF | TGTGCCAGCAGGGATACAGGGATGGGGGCCTACGAGCAGTACTTC
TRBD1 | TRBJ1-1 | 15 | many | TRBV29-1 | CSTDRGLDRNTEAFF | TGCAGCACGGACAGGGGCCTCGACCGGAACACTGAAGCTTTCTTT
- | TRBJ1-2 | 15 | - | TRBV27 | CASTPLSGRNYGYTF | TGTGCCAGCACCCCCCTCTCGGGGAGAAACTATGGCTACACCTTC
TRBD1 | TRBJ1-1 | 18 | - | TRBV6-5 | CASSYPEKTGAMNTEAFF | TGTGCCAGCAGCTACCCGGAAAAGACAGGGGCGATGAACACTGAAGCTTTCTTT
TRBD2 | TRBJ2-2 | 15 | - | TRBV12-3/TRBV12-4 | CASSLSSGVTGELFF | TGTGCCAGCAGTTTATCTAGCGGGGTCACCGGGGAGCTGTTTTTT
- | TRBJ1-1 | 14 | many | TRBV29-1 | CSVGRVEVNTEAFF | TGCAGCGTTGGGCGGGTAGAGGTTAACACTGAAGCTTTCTTT
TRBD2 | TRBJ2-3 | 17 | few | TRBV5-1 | CASSLDRGGSSTDTQYF | TGCGCCAGCAGCTTGGATCGGGGGGGAAGTAGCACAGATACGCAGTATTTT
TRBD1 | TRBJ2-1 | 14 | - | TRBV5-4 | CASSTGTGGNEQFF | TGTGCCAGCAGCACCGGGACAGGGGGTAATGAGCAGTTCTTC
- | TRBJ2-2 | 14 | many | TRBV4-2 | CASSQVGDGGELFF | TGTGCCAGCAGCCAAGTTGGGGACGGCGGGGAGCTGTTTTTT
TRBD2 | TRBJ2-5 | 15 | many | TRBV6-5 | CASSGLAGPKGTQYF | TGTGCCAGCAGCGGACTAGCGGGGCCAAAGGGGACCCAGTACTTC
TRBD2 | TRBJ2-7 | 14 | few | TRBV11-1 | CASSVTSGAYEQYF | TGTGCCAGCAGCGTGACTAGCGGCGCATACGAGCAGTACTTC
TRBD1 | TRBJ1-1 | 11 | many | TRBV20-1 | CSARGQGAAFF | TGCAGTGCTAGGGGACAGGGGGCCGCTTTCTTT
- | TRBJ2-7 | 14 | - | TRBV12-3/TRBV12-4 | CASSYTGSTYEQYF | TGTGCCAGCAGTTACACCGGGTCCACCTACGAGCAGTACTTC
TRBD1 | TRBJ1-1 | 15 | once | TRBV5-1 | CASSLGTGASTEAFF | TGCGCCAGCAGCTTGGGGACAGGGGCTTCGACTGAAGCTTTCTTT
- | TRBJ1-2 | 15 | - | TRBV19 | CASSIATGGNYGYTF | TGTGCCAGTAGTATAGCTACAGGAGGAAACTATGGCTACACCTTC
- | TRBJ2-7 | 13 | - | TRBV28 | CASSLGSSYEQYF | TGTGCCAGCAGTTTGGGCAGCTCCTACGAGCAGTACTTC
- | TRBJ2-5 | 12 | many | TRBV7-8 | CASSLVAETQYF | TGTGCCAGCAGCCTAGTGGCAGAGACCCAGTACTTC
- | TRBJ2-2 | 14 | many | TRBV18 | CASSLQGPTGELFF | TGTGCCAGCTCACTACAGGGACCCACCGGGGAGCTGTTTTTT
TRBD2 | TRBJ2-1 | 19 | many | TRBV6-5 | CASSPGGLAGGPLTGEQFF | TGTGCCAGCAGCCCAGGGGGACTAGCGGGGGGCCCTCTTACCGGTGAGCAGTTCTTC
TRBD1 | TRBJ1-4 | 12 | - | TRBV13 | CASTQGGEKLFF | TGTGCCAGCACCCAGGGGGGTGAAAAACTGTTTTTT
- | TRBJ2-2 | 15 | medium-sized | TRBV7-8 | CASSIRVQNTGELFF | TGTGCCAGCAGCATCCGGGTCCAGAACACCGGGGAGCTGTTTTTT
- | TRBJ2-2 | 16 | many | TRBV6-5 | CASSWGDMWNTGELFF | TGTGCCAGCAGTTGGGGGGACATGTGGAACACCGGGGAGCTGTTTTTT
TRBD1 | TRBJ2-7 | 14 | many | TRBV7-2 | CASSQEQGDYEQYF | TGTGCCAGCAGCCAGGAGCAGGGGGACTACGAGCAGTACTTC
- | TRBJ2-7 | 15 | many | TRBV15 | CATSRDFVGTHEQYF | TGTGCCACCAGCAGAGATTTTGTTGGTACCCACGAGCAGTACTTC
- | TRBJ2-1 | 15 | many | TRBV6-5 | CASSYGQGGHNEQFF | TGTGCCAGCAGTTACGGGCAGGGGGGGCACAATGAGCAGTTCTTC
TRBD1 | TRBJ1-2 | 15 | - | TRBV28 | CASSLRRTGEDGYTF | TGTGCCAGCAGTTTAAGGCGGACAGGGGAGGATGGCTACACCTTC
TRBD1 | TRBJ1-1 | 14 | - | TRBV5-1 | CASSYDRGGTEAFF | TGCGCCAGCAGCTATGACAGGGGAGGCACTGAAGCTTTCTTT
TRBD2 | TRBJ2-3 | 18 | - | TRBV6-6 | CASSPARHGGGTTDTQYF | TGTGCCAGCAGCCCCGCGCGGCATGGCGGGGGGACCACAGATACGCAGTATTTT
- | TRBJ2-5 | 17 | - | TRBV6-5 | CASSLGLTGRGQETQYF | TGTGCCAGCAGTCTCGGACTGACAGGGAGGGGTCAAGAGACCCAGTACTTC
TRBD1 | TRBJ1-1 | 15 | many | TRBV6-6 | CASSTRTGENTEAFF | TGTGCCAGCAGCACACGGACAGGGGAGAACACTGAAGCTTTCTTT
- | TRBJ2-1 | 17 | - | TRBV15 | CATSRDPGARAYNEQFF | TGTGCCACCAGCAGAGATCCAGGGGCTCGGGCCTACAATGAGCAGTTCTTC
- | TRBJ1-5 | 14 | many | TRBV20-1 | CSAKSGTGRQPQHF | TGCAGTGCTAAGTCCGGGACGGGGAGACAGCCCCAGCATTTT
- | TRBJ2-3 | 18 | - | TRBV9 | CASSVVGRGGQSTDTQYF | TGTGCCAGCAGCGTAGTAGGCCGGGGGGGACAGAGCACAGATACGCAGTATTTT
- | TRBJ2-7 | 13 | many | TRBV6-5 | CASSYSGRDEQYF | TGTGCCAGCAGTTACTCGGGCCGAGACGAGCAGTACTTC
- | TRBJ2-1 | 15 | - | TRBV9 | CASSVEGRTYNEQFF | TGTGCCAGCAGCGTAGAGGGTAGGACCTACAATGAGCAGTTCTTC
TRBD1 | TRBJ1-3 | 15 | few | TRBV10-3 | CAIGPGTGTGNTIYF | TGTGCCATCGGTCCCGGGACAGGGACTGGAAACACCATATATTTT
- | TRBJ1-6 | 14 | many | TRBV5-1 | CASSLSGPNSPLHF | TGCGCCAGCAGCCTCTCGGGTCCGAATTCACCCCTCCACTTT
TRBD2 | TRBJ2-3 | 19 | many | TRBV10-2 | CASSESADGWGGRADTQYF | TGCGCCAGCAGTGAGTCGGCAGACGGGTGGGGGGGAAGAGCAGATACGCAGTATTTT
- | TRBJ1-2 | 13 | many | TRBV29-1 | CSALYETVDGDTF | TGCAGCGCTCTATACGAGACAGTCGATGGCGACACCTTC
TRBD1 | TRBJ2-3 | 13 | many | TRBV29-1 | CSVRTGGADTQYF | TGCAGCGTTCGAACAGGGGGCGCAGATACGCAGTATTTT
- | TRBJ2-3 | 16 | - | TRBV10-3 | CAISPGSSWSSDTQYF | TGTGCCATCAGCCCGGGGTCCTCTTGGTCGTCAGATACGCAGTATTTT
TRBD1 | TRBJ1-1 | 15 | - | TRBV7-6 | CASSPTGVANTEAFF | TGTGCCAGCAGCCCGACAGGGGTGGCGAACACTGAAGCTTTCTTT
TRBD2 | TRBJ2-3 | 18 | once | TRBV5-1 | CASSQGEIAGGRTDTQYF | TGCGCCAGCAGCCAGGGGGAAATAGCGGGGGGACGCACAGATACGCAGTATTTT
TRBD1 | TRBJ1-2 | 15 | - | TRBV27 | CASSPGQASYYGYTF | TGTGCCAGCAGTCCCGGACAGGCTAGTTACTATGGCTACACCTTC
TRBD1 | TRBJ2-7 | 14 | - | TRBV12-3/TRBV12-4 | CASSRTGGSYEQYF | TGTGCCAGCAGCCGGACAGGGGGGTCTTACGAGCAGTACTTC
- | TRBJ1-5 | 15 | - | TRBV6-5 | CASKEGVASNQPQHF | TGTGCCAGCAAGGAGGGAGTAGCTAGCAATCAGCCCCAGCATTTT
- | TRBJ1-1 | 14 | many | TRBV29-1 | CSARKGAAGTEAFF | TGCAGCGCAAGAAAAGGGGCGGCGGGCACTGAAGCTTTCTTT
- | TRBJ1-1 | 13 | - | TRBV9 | CASSDGTNWDAFF | TGTGCCAGCAGCGACGGGACTAATTGGGATGCTTTCTTT
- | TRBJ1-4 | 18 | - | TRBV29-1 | CSVEDQQEDPGADEKLFF | TGCAGCGTTGAAGATCAACAAGAGGACCCGGGGGCTGATGAAAAACTGTTTTTT
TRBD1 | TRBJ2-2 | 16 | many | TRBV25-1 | CASSAHNRGRTGELFF | TGTGCCAGCAGTGCGCATAACAGGGGGCGTACCGGGGAGCTGTTTTTT